This T cell receptor beta chain was sequenced during a study of blood T cell repertoires in COVID-19 (dated by TCRdb to 2020 to 2022). With respect to the entire study: Samples covering the acute and convalescent phases of COVID-19 were provided by collaborators in the United States, Italy and Spain. The prospective study material was composed of cDNA or gDNA derived from T cells, B-cell-depleted T cells, or PBMCs. The dataset comprised deeply sampled blood TCRbeta repertoires from subjects exposed to, actively infected with, or recovered from COVID-19. A freely available public database, intended as a resource for researchers studying the immune response to SARS-CoV-2, is where the repertoires were released. The samples were drawn from the first 160 participants of the ongoing ImmuneRACE study and from about 1,200 subjects provided by 6 global collaborators. A de-identified subject ID, COVID-19 status, age in years and sex were almost always included in the sample metadata. HLA class I and class II types, where available, came from metadata supplied by the sample provider rather than from assay-based typing. What the work shows at the level of the full study, not this receptor alone: The quantity of clinical and demographic metadata differed by source and by participant and was supplied without curation.

Comments on this clone: This receptor's antigen is unknown. The sample holds no much larger clone one base away, and base qualities are not on file.

The immunoSEQ Assay, a bias-controlled multiplex PCR, was used to amplify TCRbeta CDR3 regions from genomic DNA. The original methods were these. Within the assay, amplification of reference gene primers was used to estimate how many nucleated cells each sample contained. To quantify the absolute abundance of each unique TCRbeta CDR3 rearrangement, sequence reads were collapsed and filtered. For each sample, productive Simpson clonality was calculated as the square root of Simpson's diversity index across productive rearrangements. Sourced from immuneACCESS, this table was stored by TCRdb with only in-frame sequences that have V and J called. A share of the clones is absent; for the studies checked, an unresolved V gene accounts for under half, and the remainder has no known explanation. V and J calls and clone size follow that table, whereas D and trimming were derived from the DNA. The sample includes 200,000 to 300,000 clones, with more than 85% observed a single time. 2.5% to 3% of the sample lies in the top ten.

At one collaborating source in Seattle, patients were enrolled during active infection and were followed longitudinally through the course of disease. The collaborating institutions used their own protocols to collect whole blood in K2EDTA tubes. For TCRbeta analysis, collaborators shipped samples in one of three forms: frozen whole blood, isolated PBMCs, or DNA extracted from either of those sample types. Sequencing used peripheral blood. The clonotype was recovered from a person aged 18-29 years with COVID-19, enrolled during active disease.

CDR3 sequence: CASRDRINTEAFF. The bases read TGTGCCAGCAGGGACAGAATAAACACTGAAGCTTTCTTT. This receptor chain uses TRBV9 and TRBJ1-1; a tentative D call is TRBD1 (6 bases match). Sequences SGDLS (CDR1) and YYNGEE (CDR2) are obtained from the germline V gene. Deletion took 5 bases off V and 2 bases off J, with a span of 10 bases between the germline ends. Inclusive of the bounding cysteine and phenylalanine, the CDR3 is 13 residues long. Solely the CDR3 DNA is kept, with 39 bases framed from the first base.